Described below is a single TCR beta chain sequence and its context. Its specific antigen is unknown. Base qualities are not provided; no much larger clone lies one nucleotide away. This specimen's time point label, interpreted: baseline before oral tofacitinib. Peripheral blood and lesional scalp punch biopsies were obtained from patients with alopecia areata. PBMCs were separated by density centrifugation and stained for CD3, CD4 and CD8, after which CD4+ and CD8+ T cells were sorted on a FACSAria. The data derive from a study of CD8+ T cells in alopecia areata listed by TCRdb under 2018. Some background on the complete study: Treated patients were enrolled in an open-label pilot trial of oral tofacitinib, 5 to 10 mg twice daily, for moderate-to-severe alopecia areata. Tofacitinib was given for 6 to 18 months, followed by 6 months of follow-up off drug to assess delayed response and recurrence. High-throughput TCRbeta sequencing was used to examine T cell clonal expansion in alopecia areata in both the C3H/HeJ mouse model and human patients. Scalp tissue and sorted CD4+ and CD8+ peripheral blood T cells from patchy and totalis/universalis alopecia areata patients and from healthy controls were covered by human TCRbeta sequencing. Biopsies were taken from tofacitinib-treated patients at baseline and again at 4 and 24 weeks into treatment, and several of those patients also had a later scalp biopsy. Scalp clonality was compared among normal scalp (n=4), patchy alopecia areata scalp (n=8), and alopecia totalis/universalis scalp (n=8). The RNA source kit depended on sample type: the PAXgene miRNA kit for fixed scalp, the miRNeasy kit for PBMCs, and the RNeasy kit for mouse skin. immunoSEQ multiplex PCR using 35 Vbeta forward primers and 13 Jbeta reverse primers was used to amplify TCRbeta CDR3 regions. What the work shows at the level of the full study, not this receptor alone: Compared with mice, TCR sequences shared between patients were less clear, possibly partly because of HLA diversity across the patient population. Compared with normal scalp, lesional scalp, particularly in alopecia totalis/universalis, had higher clonality and more expanded CD8+ clones, which suggests antigenic drive. Scalp TCR repertoire analysis is complicated because resident alphabeta T cells in normal human skin are also sequenced, whereas mouse skin is dominated by gammadelta T cells.

V is shortened by 7 bases, J by 0 bases, and the region joining them spans 10 bases. Including cysteine and phenylalanine, the CDR3 has 13 amino acids. Only the CDR3 DNA is retained, 39 bases long and in frame from the first base. CDR1 and CDR2 (SGHNT, YYREEE) derive from the germline V gene (reference sequence). Library prep was done by the immunoSEQ multiplex PCR assay. For TCR sequencing, RNA was extracted from every sample and reverse transcribed into cDNA to serve as template. SuperScript III was used to make first-strand cDNA, primed with a 2:1 mix of oligo-dT and random hexamers. Amplification bias was assessed with a synthetic immune receptor repertoire, and residual bias was removed computationally. Regarding the original processing steps: Raw reads were preprocessed for error removal, and CDR3 was defined according to IMGT conventions as running from the conserved cysteine to phenylalanine. Clonality was calculated as 1 minus Shannon entropy normalized by log2 of the number of productive unique TCRs. Whether scalp clones were CD4 or CD8 was inferred by matching scalp TCRbeta sequences against CD4 and CD8 repertoires sorted from blood. Not all clones reach the TCRdb copy of this immuneACCESS table, which keeps in-frame sequences only. Checked studies attribute under half of the gap to unresolved V genes and leave the rest unexplained. Clone size and the V and J calls come from that table; the DNA yielded D and trimming. Within this sample are roughly 170,000 clones, with approximately 56% of them counted one time only. The ten most abundant clones make up about 14% of the sample.

The rearrangement joined TRBV5-4 to TRBJ2-5, with TRBD1 as a weak D call on 6 bases. The sequence came from a human donor with alopecia areata. The input for sequencing was CD4+ T cells sorted from blood, taken at week 0. Here is the DNA: TGTGCCAGCGGAGGACAGTACCAAGAGACCCAGTACTTC. Translated, this gives CASGGQYQETQYF.